The table lists the clone carrying this T cell receptor (beta chain) with a count of one. CDR3 size: 13 residues. From germline, CDR1 is PRHDT and CDR2 FYEKMQ (reference sequence). V shed 5 bases and J shed 6 bases, with 11 bases lying between them. The data belong to a study of shared clonotypes between healthy human individuals. Some clones are missing from TCRdb's copy, which holds only in-frame ones; the method was immunoSEQ multiplex PCR. Of roughly 760,000 clones detected, approximately 79% appear once; the ten largest clones hold 1.5% to 2%. The rearrangement links TRBV13 to TRBJ2-1, with a weak D call TRBD1 (5 bases). The sample comprised memory CD4+ T cells sorted from blood. Subset of the sample: CD45RA-negative fraction. The TCR was taken from a woman in her twenties or thirties in good health. In nucleotides, the CDR3 is TGTGCCAGCAGCCCAAGTCAGGGCAATGAGCAGTTCTTC. Translation: CASSPSQGNEQFF.